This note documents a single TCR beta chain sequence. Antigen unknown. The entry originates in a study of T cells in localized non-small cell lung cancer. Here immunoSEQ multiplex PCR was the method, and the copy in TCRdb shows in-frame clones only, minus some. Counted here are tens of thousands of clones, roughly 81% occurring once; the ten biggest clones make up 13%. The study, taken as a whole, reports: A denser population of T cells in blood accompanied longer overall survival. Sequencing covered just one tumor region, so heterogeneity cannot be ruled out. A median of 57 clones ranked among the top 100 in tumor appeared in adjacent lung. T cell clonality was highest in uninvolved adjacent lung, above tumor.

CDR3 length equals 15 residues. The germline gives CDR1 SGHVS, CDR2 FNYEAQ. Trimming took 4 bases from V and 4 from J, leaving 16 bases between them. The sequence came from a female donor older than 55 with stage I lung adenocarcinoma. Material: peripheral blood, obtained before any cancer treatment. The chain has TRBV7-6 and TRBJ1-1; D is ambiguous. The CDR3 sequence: CASSSRAARGTEAFF. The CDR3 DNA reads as TGTGCCAGCAGCTCTCGGGCCGCTCGGGGCACTGAAGCTTTCTTT. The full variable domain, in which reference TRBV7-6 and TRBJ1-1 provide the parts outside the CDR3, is GAGVSQSPRYKVTKRGQDVALRCDPISGHVSLYWYRQALGQGPEFLTYFNYEAQQDKSGLPNDRFSAERPEGSISTLTIQRTEQRDSAMYRCASSSRAARGTEAFFGQGTRLTVV.